This T cell receptor (beta chain) was recorded in a study of metastatic and nonmetastatic thyroid tumors. In the study overall: For malignant and benign thyroid patients, tumor or nodule tissue and blood were the sources whose repertoires were compared.

Findings of the study overall: Malignant thyroid tumors reportedly had TCR beta diversity that was significantly higher than in benign nodules, in blood and tumor.

A remark on this clone: What it recognizes is unknown.

Prior to thyroid surgery, none of the patients had received any treatment. Original processing notes: CDR3 was compared across clinicopathological groups, and the resulting differences were used to build a distant-metastasis classifier for papillary thyroid cancer. TCRdb used MiXCR to call clones anew from the PCR reads. For this entry, the V and J calls and clone size follow TCRdb and not the study's own pipeline. The sample lists roughly 72,000 clones; roughly 18% were seen once. Sequenced: blood. This TCR derives from a female donor with papillary thyroid cancer or a benign thyroid nodule (not recorded which). Some clones in this sample may be carry-over from other donors' samples.

The DNA of the CDR3 is TGTGCCAGTAGTAACAGAGCGGGAGTAATCACCGGGGAGCTGTTTTTT. Residues: CASSNRAGVITGELFF. The V and J genes are TRBV19 and TRBJ2-2, with 8 bases aligning to TRBD2. The V gene end was trimmed by 4 bases and the J gene end by 4 bases; junction bases not matched to a gene: 8. The CDR3 loop spans 16 amino acids. Per the germline V gene, CDR1 is LNHDA and CDR2 is SQIVND (reference sequence).